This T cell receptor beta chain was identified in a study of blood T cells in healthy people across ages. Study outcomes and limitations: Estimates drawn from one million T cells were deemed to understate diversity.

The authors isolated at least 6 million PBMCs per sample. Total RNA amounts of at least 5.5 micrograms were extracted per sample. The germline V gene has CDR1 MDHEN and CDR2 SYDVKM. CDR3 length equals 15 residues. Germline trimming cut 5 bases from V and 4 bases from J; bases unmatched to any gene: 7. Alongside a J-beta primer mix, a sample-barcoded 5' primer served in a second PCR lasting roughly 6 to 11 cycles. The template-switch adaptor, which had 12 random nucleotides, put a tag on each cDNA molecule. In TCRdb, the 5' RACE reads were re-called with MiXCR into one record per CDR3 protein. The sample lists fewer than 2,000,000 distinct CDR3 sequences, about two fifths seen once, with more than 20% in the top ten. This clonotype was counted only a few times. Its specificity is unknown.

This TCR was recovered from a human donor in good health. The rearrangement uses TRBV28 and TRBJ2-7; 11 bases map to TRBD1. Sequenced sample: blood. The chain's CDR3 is CASSTRDRGAYEQYF. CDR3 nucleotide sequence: TGTGCCAGCAGTACCCGGGACAGGGGGGCTTACGAGCAGTACTTC.